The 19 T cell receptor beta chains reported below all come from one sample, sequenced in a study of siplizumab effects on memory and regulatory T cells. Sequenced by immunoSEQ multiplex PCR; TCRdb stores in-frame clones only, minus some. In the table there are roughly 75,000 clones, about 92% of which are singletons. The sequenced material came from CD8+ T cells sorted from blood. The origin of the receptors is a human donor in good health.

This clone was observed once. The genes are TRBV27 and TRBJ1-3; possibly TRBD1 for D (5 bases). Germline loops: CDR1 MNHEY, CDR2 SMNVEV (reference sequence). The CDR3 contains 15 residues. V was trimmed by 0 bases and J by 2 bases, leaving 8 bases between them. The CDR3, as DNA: TGTGCCAGCAGTTTATCGTCAGGGCCTGGAAACACCATATATTTT. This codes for CASSLSSGPGNTIYF.

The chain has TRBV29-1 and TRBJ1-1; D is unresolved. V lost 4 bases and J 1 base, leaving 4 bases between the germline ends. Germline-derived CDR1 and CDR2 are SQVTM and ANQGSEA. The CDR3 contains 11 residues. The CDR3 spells CSVGENTEAFF. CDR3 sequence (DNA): TGCAGCGTTGGTGAGAACACTGAAGCTTTCTTT.

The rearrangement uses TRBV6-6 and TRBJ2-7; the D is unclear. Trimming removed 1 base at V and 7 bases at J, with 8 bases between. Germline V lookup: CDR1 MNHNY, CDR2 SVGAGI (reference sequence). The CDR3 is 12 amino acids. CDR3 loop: CASSYFPGEQYF. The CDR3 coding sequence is TGTGCCAGCAGTTACTTCCCCGGAGAGCAGTACTTC.

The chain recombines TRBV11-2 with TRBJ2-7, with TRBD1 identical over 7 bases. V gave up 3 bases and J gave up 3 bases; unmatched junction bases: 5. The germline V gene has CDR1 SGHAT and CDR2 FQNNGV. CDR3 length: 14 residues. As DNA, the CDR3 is TGTGCCAGCAGCTTCCCGGGACAGATCTACGAGCAGTACTTC. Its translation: CASSFPGQIYEQYF.

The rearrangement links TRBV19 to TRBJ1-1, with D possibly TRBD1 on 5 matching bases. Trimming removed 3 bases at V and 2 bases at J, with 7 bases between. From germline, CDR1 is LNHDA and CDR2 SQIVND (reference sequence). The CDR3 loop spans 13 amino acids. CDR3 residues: CASSMGGNTEAFF. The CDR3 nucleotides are TGTGCCAGTAGTATGGGGGGAAACACTGAAGCTTTCTTT.

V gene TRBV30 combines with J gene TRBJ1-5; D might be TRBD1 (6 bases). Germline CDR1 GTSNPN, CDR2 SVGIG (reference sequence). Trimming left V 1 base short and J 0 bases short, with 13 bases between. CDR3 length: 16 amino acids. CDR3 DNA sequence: TGTGCCTGGAGTGGGGGGGGCGGGTATAGCAATCAGCCCCAGCATTTT. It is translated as CAWSGGGGYSNQPQHF.

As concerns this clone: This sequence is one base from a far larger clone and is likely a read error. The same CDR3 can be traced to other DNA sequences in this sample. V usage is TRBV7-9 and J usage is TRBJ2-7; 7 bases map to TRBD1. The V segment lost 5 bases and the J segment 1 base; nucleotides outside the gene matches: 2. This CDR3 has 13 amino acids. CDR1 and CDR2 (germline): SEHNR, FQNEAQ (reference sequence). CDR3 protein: CASSQTGSYEQYF. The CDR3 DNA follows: TGTGCCAGCAGCCAGACAGGGTCCTACGAGCAGTACTTC.

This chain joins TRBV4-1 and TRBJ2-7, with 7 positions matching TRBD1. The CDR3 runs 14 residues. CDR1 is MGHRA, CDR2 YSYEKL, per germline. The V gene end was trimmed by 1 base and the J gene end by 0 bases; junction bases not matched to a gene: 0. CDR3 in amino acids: CASSQGDSSYEQYF. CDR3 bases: TGCGCCAGCAGCCAAGGGGACAGCTCCTACGAGCAGTACTTC.

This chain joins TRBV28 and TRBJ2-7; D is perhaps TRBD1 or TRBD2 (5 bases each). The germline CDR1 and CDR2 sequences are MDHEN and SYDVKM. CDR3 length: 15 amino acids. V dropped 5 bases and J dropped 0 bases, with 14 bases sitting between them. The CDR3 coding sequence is TGTGCCAGCAGTCGACCCGGGACCGACTCCTACGAGCAGTACTTC. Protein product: CASSRPGTDSYEQYF.

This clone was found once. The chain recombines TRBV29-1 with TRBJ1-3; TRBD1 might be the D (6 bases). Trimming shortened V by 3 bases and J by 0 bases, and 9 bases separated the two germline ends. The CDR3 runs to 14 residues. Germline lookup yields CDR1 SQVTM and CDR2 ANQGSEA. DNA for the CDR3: TGCAGCGTTGATGGGGACATCTCTGGAAACACCATATATTTT. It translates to CSVDGDISGNTIYF.

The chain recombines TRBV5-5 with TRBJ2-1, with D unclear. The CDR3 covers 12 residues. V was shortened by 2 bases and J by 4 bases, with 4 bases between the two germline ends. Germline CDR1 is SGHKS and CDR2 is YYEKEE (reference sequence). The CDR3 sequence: CASSLDYNEQFF. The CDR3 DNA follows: TGTGCCAGCAGCTTAGATTACAATGAGCAGTTCTTC.

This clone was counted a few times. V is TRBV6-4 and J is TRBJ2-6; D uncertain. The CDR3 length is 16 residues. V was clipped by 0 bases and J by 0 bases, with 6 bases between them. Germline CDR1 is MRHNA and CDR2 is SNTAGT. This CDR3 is CASSDSISSGANVLTF. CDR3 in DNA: TGTGCCAGCAGTGACTCGATCAGCTCTGGGGCCAACGTCCTGACTTTC.

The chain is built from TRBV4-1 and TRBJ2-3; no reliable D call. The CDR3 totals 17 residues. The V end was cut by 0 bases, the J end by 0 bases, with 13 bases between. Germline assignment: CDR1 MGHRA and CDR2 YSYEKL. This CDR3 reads CASSQDPLLGSTDTQYF. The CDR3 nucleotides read TGCGCCAGCAGCCAAGATCCCTTATTGGGTAGCACAGATACGCAGTATTTT.

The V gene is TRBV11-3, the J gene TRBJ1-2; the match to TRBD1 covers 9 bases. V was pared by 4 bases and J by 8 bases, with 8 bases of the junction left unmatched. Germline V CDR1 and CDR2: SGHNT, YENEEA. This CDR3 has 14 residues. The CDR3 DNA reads TGTGCCAGCAGCTCGCGGGACAGGGACCGCGGCTACACCTTC. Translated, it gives CASSSRDRDRGYTF.

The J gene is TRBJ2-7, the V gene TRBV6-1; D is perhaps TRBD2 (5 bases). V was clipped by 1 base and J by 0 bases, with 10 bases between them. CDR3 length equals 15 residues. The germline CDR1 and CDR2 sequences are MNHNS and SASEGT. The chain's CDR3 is CASSEEAESSYEQYF. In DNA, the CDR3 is TGTGCCAGCAGTGAAGAAGCGGAGAGCTCCTACGAGCAGTACTTC.

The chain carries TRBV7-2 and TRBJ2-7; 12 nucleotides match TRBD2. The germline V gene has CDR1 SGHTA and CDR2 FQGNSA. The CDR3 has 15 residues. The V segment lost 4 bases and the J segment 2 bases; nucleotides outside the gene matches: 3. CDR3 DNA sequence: TGTGCCAGCAGCTACACTAGCGGGGGGACCTACGAGCAGTACTTC. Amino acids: CASSYTSGGTYEQYF.

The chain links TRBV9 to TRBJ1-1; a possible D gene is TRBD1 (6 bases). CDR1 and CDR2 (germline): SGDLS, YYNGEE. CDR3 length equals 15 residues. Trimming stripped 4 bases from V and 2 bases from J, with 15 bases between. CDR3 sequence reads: CASSPEGDGNTEAFF. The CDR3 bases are TGTGCCAGCAGCCCGGAGGGGGATGGCAACACTGAAGCTTTCTTT. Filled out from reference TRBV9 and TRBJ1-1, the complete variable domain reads DSGVTQTPKHLITATGQRVTLRCSPRSGDLSVYWYQQSLDQGLQFLIQYYNGEERAKGNILERFSAQQFPDLHSELNLSSLELGDSALYFCASSPEGDGNTEAFFGQGTRLTVV.

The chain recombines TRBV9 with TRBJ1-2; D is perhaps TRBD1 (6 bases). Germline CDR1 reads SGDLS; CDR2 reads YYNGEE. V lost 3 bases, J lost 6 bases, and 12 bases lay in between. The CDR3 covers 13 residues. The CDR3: CASSEGGTDGYTF. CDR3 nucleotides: TGTGCCAGCAGCGAGGGGGGGACGGATGGCTACACCTTC.

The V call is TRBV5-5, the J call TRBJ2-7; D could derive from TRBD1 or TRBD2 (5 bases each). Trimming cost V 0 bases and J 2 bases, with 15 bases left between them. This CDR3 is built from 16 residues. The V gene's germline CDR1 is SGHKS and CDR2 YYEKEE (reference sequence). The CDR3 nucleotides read TGTGCCAGCAGCTTGGAAGGGACGGCAGGTCCCTACGAGCAGTACTTC. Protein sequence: CASSLEGTAGPYEQYF.